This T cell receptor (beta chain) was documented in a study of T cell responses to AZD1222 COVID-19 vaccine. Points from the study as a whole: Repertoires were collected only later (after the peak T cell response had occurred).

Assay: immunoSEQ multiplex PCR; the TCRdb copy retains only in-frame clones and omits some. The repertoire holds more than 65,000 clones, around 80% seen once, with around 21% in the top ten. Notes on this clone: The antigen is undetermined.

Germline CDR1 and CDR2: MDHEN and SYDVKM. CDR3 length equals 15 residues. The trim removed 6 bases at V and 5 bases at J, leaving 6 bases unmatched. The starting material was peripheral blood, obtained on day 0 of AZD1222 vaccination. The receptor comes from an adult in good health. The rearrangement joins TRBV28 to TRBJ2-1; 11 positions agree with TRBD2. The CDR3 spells CASSPGTSGNNEQFF. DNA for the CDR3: TGTGCCAGCAGCCCCGGGACTAGCGGTAACAATGAGCAGTTCTTC.